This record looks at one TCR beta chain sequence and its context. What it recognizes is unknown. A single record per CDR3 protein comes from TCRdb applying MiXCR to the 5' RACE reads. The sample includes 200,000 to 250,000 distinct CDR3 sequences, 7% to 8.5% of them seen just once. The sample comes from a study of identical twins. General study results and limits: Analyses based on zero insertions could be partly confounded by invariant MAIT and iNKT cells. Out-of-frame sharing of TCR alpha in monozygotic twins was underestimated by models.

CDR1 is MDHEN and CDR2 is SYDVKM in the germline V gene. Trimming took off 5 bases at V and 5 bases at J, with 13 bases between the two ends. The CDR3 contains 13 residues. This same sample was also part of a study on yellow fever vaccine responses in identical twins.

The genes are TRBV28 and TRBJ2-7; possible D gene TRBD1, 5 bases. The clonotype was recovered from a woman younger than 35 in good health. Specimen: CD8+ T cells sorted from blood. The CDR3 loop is CASSTITGHEQYV. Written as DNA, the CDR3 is TGTGCCAGCAGTACAATAACAGGTCACGAGCAGTACGTC.